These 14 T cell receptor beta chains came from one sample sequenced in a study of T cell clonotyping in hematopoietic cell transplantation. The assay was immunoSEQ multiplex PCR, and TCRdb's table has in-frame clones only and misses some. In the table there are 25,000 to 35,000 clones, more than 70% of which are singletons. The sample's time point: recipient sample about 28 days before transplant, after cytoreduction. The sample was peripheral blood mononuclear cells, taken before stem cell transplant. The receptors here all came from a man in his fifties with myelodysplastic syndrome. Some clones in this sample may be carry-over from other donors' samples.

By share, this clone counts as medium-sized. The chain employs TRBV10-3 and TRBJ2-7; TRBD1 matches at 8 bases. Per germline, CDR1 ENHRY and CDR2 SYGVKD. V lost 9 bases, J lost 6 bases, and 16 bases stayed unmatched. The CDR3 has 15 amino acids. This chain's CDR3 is CAIGQGSPPPLEQYF. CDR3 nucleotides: TGTGCCATAGGACAGGGTTCTCCCCCGCCTCTCGAGCAGTACTTC.

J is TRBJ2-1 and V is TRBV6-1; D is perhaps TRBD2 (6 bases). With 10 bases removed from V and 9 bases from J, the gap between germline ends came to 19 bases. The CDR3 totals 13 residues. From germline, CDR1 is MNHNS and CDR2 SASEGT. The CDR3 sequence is CAIAGLGNSEQFF. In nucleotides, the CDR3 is TGTGCCATCGCGGGACTGGGTAATTCTGAGCAGTTCTTC.

The CDR3 sequence: CSVDKPTDRVGETQYF. The CDR3 bases are TGCAGCGTTGATAAGCCTACTGACAGGGTGGGAGAGACCCAGTACTTC. The rearrangement uses TRBV29-1 and TRBJ2-5; TRBD1 matches 7 bases. Germline-derived CDR1 and CDR2 are SQVTM and ANQGSEA. Unmatched junction bases numbered 14, after V lost 3 bases and J lost 4 bases. This CDR3 comprises 16 residues.

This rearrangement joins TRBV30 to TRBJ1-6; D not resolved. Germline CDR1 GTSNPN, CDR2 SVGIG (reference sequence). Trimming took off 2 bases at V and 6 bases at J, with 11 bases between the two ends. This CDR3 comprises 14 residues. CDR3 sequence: CAWSLGSGNSPLHF. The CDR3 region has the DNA TGTGCCTGGAGTTTGGGGAGTGGTAATTCACCCCTCCACTTT.

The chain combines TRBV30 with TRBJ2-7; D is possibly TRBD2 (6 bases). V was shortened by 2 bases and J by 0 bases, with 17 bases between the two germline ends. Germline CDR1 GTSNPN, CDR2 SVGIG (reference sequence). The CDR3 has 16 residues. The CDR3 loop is CAWSPIKWDSSYEQYF. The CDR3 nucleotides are TGTGCCTGGAGTCCCATAAAGTGGGACTCCTCCTACGAGCAGTACTTC.

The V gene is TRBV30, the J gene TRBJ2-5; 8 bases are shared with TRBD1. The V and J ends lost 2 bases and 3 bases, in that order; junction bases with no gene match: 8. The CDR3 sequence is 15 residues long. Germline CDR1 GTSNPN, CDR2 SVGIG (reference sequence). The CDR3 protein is CAWSRRTGTKETQYF. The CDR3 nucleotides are TGTGCCTGGAGTAGGAGGACAGGGACGAAAGAGACCCAGTACTTC.

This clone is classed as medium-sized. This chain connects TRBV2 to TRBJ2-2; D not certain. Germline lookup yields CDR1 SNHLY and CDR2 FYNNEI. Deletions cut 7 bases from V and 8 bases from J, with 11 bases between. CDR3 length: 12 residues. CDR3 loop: CASTERAGELFF. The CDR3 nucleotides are TGTGCCAGCACCGAACGGGCGGGGGAGCTGTTTTTT.

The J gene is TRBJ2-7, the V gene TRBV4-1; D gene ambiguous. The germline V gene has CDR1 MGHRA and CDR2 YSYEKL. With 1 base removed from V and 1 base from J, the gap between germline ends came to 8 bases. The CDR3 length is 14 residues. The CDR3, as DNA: TGCGCCAGCAGCCAAGTCCTGGGGTCCTACGAGCAGTACTTC. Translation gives CASSQVLGSYEQYF.

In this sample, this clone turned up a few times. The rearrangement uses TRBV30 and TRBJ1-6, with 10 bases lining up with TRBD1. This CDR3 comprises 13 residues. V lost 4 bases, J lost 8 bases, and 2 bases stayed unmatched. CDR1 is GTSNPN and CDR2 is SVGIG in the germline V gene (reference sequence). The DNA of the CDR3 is TGTGCCTGGAAGGGACAGGGGTATTCACCCCTCCACTTT. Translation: CAWKGQGYSPLHF. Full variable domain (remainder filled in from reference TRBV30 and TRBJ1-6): SQTIHQWPATLVQPVGSPLSLECTVEGTSNPNLYWYRQAAGRGLQLLFYSVGIGQISSEVPQNLSASRPQDRQFILSSKKLLLSDSGFYLCAWKGQGYSPLHFGNGTRLTVT.

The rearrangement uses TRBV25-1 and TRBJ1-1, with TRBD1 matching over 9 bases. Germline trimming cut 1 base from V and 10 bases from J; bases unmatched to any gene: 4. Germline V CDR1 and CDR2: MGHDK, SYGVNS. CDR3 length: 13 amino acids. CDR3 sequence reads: CASSESGTGRAFF. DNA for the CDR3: TGTGCCAGCAGTGAATCGGGGACAGGGAGAGCTTTCTTT.

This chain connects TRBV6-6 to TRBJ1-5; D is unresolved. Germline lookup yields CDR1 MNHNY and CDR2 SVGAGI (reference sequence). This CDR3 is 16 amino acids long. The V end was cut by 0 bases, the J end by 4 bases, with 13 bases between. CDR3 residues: CASSYSPQRLNQPQHF. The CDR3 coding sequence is TGTGCCAGCAGTTACTCTCCGCAGAGACTGAATCAGCCCCAGCATTTT.

The CDR3 here is CAWSVRWTVNYGYTF. The CDR3 DNA is TGTGCCTGGAGTGTCCGGTGGACAGTAAACTATGGCTACACCTTC. The gene calls are TRBV30 and TRBJ1-2; TRBD1 might be the D (6 bases). Germline CDR1 and CDR2: GTSNPN and SVGIG (reference sequence). V lost 0 bases and J lost 2, with 13 bases in between. This CDR3 region has 15 residues.

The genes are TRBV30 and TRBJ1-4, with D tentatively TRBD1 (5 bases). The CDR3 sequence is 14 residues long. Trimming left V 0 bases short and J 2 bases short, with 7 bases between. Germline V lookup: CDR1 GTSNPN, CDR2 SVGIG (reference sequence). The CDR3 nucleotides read TGTGCCTGGAGTGTCGGGGGGACTAATGAAAAACTGTTTTTT. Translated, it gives CAWSVGGTNEKLFF.

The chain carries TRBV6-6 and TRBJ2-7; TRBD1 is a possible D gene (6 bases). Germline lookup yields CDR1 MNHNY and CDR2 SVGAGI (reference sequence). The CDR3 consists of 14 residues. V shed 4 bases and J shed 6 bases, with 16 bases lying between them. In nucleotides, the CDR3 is TGTGCCAGCAGTTCACAGGGAGAGATCGTCGAGCAGTACTTC. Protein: CASSSQGEIVEQYF.